Reported below is one TCR beta chain. This sample is drawn from a study of T-cell reconstitution after alpha-beta-depleted transplantation in children. TCRbeta library construction was performed incorporating unique molecular identifiers. TCRdb processed the PCR reads anew with MiXCR; each CDR3 protein has one entry. The sample holds about 58,000 distinct CDR3 sequences; approximately 43% are singletons and the top ten take under 98%. This material consisted of PBMCs, mostly from graft donor cells, taken 360 days after TCRalphabeta/CD19-depleted stem cell transplant. The TCR was taken from a male patient aged 5 to 17 who had a stem cell transplant for acute lymphoblastic leukemia, so the T cells may come from the graft donor.

CDR3 residues: CSVEVGVRRGGTGELFF. The DNA for the CDR3 is TGCAGCGTTGAAGTTGGGGTTCGCAGAGGAGGCACCGGGGAGCTGTTTTTT. The V call is TRBV29-1, the J call TRBJ2-2; weak D call: TRBD2 (5 bases). This CDR3 comprises 17 residues. Germline V gives CDR1 SQVTM, CDR2 ANQGSEA. V gave up 1 base and J gave up 4 bases, with 19 bases separating them.